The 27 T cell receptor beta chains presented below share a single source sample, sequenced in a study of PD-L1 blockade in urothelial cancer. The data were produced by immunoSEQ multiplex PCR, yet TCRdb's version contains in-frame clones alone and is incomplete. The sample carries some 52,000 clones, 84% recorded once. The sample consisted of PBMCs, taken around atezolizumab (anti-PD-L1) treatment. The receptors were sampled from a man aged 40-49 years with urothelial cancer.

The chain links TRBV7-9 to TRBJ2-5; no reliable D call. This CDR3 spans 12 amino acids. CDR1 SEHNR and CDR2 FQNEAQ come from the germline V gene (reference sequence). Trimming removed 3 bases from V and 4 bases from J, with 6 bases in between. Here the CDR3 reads CASSLSGETQYF. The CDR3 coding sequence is TGTGCCAGCAGCTTGTCAGGAGAGACCCAGTACTTC.

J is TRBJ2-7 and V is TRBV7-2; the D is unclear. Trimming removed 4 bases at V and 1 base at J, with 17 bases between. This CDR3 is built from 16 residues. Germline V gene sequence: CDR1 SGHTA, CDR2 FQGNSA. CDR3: CASSSWAGSMSYEQYF. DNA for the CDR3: TGTGCCAGCAGCTCTTGGGCAGGTTCCATGTCCTACGAGCAGTACTTC.

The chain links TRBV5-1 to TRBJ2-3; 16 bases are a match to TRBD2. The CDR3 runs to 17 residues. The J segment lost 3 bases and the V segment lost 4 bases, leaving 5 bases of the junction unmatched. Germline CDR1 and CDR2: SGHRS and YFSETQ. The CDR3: CASSRGLAGGDTDTQYF. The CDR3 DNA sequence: TGCGCCAGCAGCAGGGGACTAGCGGGAGGGGATACAGATACGCAGTATTTT.

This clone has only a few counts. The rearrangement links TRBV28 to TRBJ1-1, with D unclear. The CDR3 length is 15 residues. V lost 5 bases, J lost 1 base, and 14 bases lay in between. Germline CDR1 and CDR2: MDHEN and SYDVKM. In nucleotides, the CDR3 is TGTGCCAGCAGTCCAATCGACATGCAGAACACTGAAGCTTTCTTT. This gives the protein CASSPIDMQNTEAFF.

The CDR3 is CASSPGGTANQPQHF. The CDR3 region has the DNA TGTGCCAGCTCACCAGGTGGGACAGCCAACCAGCCCCAGCATTTT. This chain joins TRBV18 and TRBJ1-5; 7 nucleotides match TRBD1. Looked up from germline, CDR1 is KGHSH and CDR2 is LQKENI. Germline trimming cut 2 bases from V and 7 bases from J; bases unmatched to any gene: 8. The CDR3 is 15 residues long.

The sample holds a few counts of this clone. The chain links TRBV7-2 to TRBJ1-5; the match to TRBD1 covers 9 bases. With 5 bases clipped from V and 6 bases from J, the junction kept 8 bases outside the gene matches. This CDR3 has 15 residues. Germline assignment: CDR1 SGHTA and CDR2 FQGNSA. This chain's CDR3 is CASSLAGTGTQPQHF. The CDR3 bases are TGTGCCAGCAGCCTCGCCGGGACAGGGACTCAGCCCCAGCATTTT.

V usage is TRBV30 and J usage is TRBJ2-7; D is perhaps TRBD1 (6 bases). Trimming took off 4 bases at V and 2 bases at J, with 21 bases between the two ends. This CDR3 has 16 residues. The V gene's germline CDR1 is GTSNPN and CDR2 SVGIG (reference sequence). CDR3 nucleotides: TGTGCCTGGAATGAGGGGGTTGGACTCTCGACCTACGAGCAGTACTTC. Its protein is CAWNEGVGLSTYEQYF.

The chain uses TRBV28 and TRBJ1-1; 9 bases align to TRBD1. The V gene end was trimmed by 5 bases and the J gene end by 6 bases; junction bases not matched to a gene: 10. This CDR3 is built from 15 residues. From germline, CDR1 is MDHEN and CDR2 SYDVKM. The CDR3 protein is CASSQPGQGLPEAFF. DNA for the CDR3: TGTGCCAGCAGTCAACCGGGACAGGGATTACCTGAAGCTTTCTTT. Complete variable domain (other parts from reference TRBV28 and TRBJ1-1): DVKVTQSSRYLVKRTGEKVFLECVQDMDHENMFWYRQDPGLGLRLIYFSYDVKMKEKGDIPEGYSVSREKKERFSLILESASTNQTSMYLCASSQPGQGLPEAFFGQGTRLTVV.

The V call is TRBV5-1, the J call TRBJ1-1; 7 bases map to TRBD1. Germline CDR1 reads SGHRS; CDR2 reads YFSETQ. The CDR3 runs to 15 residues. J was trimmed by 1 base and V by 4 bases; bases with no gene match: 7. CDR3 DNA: TGCGCCAGCAGCCCCTCGACAGGGACGAACACTGAAGCTTTCTTT. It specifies CASSPSTGTNTEAFF.

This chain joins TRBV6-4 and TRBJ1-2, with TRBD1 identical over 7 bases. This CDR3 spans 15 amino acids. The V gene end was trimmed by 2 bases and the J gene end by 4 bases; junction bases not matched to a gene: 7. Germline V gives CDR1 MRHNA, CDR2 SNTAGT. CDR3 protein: CASSDDSGGSYGYTF. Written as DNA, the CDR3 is TGTGCCAGCAGTGACGACTCAGGGGGGTCCTATGGCTACACCTTC.

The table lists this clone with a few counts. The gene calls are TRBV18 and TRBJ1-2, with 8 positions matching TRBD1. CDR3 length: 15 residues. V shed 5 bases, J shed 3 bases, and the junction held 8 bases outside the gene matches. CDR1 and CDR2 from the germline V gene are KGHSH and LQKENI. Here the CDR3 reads CASSGQGGIDYGYTF. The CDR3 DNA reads TGTGCCAGCTCAGGACAGGGCGGCATCGACTATGGCTACACCTTC.

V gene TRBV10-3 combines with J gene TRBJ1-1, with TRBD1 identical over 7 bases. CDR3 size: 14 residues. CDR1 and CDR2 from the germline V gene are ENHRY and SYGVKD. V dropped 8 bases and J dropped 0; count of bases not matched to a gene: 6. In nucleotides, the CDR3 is TGTGCCATCTCGACAGGGCGGCTGAACACTGAAGCTTTCTTT. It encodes CAISTGRLNTEAFF.

CDR3 bases: TGCGCCAGCACCGCGAGGGGGACGGGTCTGGGCGAGCAGTACTTC. This gives the protein CASTARGTGLGEQYF. The V gene is TRBV5-1, the J gene TRBJ2-7; possible D gene TRBD1, 6 bases. This CDR3 spans 15 amino acids. V was clipped by 6 bases and J by 6 bases, with 22 bases between them. Looked up from germline, CDR1 is SGHRS and CDR2 is YFSETQ.

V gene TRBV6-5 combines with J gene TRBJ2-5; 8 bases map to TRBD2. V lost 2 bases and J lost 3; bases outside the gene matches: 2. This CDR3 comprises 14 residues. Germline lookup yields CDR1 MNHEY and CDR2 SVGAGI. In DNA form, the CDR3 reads TGTGCCAGCAGTTACGCGGGAGGAAAAGAGACCCAGTACTTC. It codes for CASSYAGGKETQYF.

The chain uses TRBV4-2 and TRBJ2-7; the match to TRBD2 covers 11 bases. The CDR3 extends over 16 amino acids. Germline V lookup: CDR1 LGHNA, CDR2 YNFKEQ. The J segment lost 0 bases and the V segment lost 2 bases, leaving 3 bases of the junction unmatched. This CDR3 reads CASSQTTSGSSYEQYF. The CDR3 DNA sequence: TGTGCCAGCAGCCAAACTACTAGCGGGAGCTCCTACGAGCAGTACTTC.

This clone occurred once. The CDR3 loop is CASSPGQNTGELFF. The CDR3 bases are TGTGCCAGCAGTCCGGGACAGAACACCGGGGAGCTGTTTTTT. This sequence joins TRBV28 and TRBJ2-2, with D maybe TRBD1 (6 bases). Germline assignment: CDR1 MDHEN and CDR2 SYDVKM. Trimming removed 5 bases from V and 1 base from J, with 8 bases in between. This CDR3 has 14 residues.

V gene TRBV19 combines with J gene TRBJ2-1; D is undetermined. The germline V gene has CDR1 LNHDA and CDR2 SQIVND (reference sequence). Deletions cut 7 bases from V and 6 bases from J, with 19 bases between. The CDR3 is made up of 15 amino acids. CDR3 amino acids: CASTETWKAGNEQFF. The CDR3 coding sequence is TGTGCCAGTACCGAGACATGGAAAGCCGGCAATGAGCAGTTCTTC.

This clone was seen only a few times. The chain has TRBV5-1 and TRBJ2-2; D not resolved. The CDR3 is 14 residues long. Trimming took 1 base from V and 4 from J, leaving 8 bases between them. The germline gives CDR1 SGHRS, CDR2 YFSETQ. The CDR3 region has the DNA TGCGCCAGCAGCTTGACCGACACCACCGGGGAGCTGTTTTTT. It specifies CASSLTDTTGELFF.

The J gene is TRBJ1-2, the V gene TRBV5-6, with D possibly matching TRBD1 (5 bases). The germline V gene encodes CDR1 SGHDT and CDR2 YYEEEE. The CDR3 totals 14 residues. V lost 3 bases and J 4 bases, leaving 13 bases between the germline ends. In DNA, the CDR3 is TGTGCCAGCAGCTCAACGACAGTTACCTATGGCTACACCTTC. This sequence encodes CASSSTTVTYGYTF.

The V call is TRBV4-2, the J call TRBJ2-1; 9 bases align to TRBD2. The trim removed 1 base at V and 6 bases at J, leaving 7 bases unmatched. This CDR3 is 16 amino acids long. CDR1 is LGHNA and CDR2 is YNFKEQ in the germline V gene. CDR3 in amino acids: CASSQAWPSGANEQFF. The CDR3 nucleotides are TGTGCCAGCAGCCAAGCGTGGCCTAGCGGGGCCAATGAGCAGTTCTTC.

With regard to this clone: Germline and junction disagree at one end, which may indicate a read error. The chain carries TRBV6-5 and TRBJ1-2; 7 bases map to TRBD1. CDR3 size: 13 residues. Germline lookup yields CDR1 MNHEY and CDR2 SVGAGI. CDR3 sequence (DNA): TGTGCCAGCAGTTACTATGGACAGGCGATCCATGTCTTC. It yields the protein CASSYYGQAIHVF.

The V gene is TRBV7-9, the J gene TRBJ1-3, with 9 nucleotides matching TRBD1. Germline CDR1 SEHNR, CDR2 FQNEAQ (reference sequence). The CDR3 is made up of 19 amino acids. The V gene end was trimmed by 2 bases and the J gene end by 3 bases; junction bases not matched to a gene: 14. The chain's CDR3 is CASSLSARDRAGFGNTIYF. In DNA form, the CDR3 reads TGTGCCAGCAGCTTATCAGCCCGGGACAGGGCTGGTTTTGGAAACACCATATATTTT.

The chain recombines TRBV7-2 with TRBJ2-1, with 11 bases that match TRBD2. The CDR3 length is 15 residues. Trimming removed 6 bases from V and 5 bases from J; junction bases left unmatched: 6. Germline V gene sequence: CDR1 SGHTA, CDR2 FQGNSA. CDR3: CASSRTSGSDNEQFF. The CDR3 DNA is TGTGCCAGCAGTCGTACTAGCGGGAGTGACAATGAGCAGTTCTTC. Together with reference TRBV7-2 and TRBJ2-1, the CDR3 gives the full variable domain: GAGVSQSPSNKVTEKGKDVELRCDPISGHTALYWYRQSLGQGLEFLIYFQGNSAPDKSGLPSDRFSAERTGGSVSTLTIQRTQQEDSAVYLCASSRTSGSDNEQFFGPGTRLTVL.

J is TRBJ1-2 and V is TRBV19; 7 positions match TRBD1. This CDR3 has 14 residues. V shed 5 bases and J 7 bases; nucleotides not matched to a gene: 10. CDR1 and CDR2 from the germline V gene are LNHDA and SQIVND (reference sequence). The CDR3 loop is CASSPRDSGAGYTF. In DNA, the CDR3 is TGTGCCAGTAGTCCTCGGGACAGTGGGGCTGGCTACACCTTC.

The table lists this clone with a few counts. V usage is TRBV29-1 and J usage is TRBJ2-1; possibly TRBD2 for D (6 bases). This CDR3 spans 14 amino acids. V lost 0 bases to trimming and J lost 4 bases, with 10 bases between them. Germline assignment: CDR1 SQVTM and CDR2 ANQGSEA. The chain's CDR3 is CSVEDGTLYNEQFF. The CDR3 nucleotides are TGCAGCGTTGAAGACGGGACTTTATACAATGAGCAGTTCTTC.

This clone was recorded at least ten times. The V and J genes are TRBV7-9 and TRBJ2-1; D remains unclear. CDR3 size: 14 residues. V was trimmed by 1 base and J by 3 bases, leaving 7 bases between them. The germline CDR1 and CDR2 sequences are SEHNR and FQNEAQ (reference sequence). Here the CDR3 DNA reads TGTGCCAGCAGCTTAGAATCAGGCTACAATGAGCAGTTCTTC. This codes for CASSLESGYNEQFF. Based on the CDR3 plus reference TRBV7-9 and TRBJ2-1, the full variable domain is DTGVSQNPRHKITKRGQNVTFRCDPISEHNRLYWYRQTLGQGPEFLTYFQNEAQLEKSRLLSDRFSAERPKGSFSTLEIQRTEQGDSAMYLCASSLESGYNEQFFGPGTRLTVL.

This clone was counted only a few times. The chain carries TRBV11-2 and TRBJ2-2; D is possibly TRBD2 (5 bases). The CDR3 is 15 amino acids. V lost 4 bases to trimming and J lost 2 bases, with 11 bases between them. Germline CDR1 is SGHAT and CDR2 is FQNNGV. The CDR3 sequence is CASSSWRVNTGELFF. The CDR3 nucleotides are TGTGCCAGCAGCTCCTGGCGGGTCAACACCGGGGAGCTGTTTTTT.